These 27 T cell receptor beta chains were all obtained from the same sample, sequenced in a study of blood T cell repertoires in COVID-19. Sequencing was performed with immunoSEQ multiplex PCR; in TCRdb, only in-frame clones are kept and a portion is missing. Of roughly 150,000 clones in the sample, approximately 80% were seen once. The specimen sequenced was PBMCs or T cells enriched from blood (not recorded which). Receptor source: a woman in her 40s who had recovered from COVID-19.

The gene calls are TRBV5-4 and TRBJ2-7; 14 bases are a match to TRBD2. Germline loops: CDR1 SGHNT, CDR2 YYREEE (reference sequence). This CDR3 comprises 13 residues. The V gene end was trimmed by 4 bases and the J gene end by 6 bases; junction bases not matched to a gene: 0. CDR3 bases: TGTGCCAGCAGCGGGACTAGCGGGAGCGAGCAGTACTTC. Translated: CASSGTSGSEQYF.

V gene TRBV4-2 combines with J gene TRBJ2-7; TRBD2 agrees at 9 bases. CDR3 length equals 16 residues. With 0 bases clipped from V and 4 bases from J, the junction kept 7 bases outside the gene matches. Germline V lookup: CDR1 LGHNA, CDR2 YNFKEQ. The CDR3 bases are TGTGCCAGCAGCCAAGAGGAGCGGGAGGTCCCGTACGAGCAGTACTTC. Translating it yields CASSQEEREVPYEQYF.

This clone was seen a handful of times. V gene TRBV15 combines with J gene TRBJ1-5; D remains ambiguous. Trimming took 0 bases from V and 7 from J, leaving 7 bases between them. The CDR3 covers 13 residues. CDR1 and CDR2 (germline): LNHNV, YYDKDF (reference sequence). The CDR3 coding sequence is TGTGCCACCAGCAGAGAATCCCAACAGCCCCAGCATTTT. This gives the protein CATSRESQQPQHF.

V is TRBV5-1 and J is TRBJ1-1; D perhaps matches TRBD1 (6 bases). The CDR3 spans 15 residues. The germline gives CDR1 SGHRS, CDR2 YFSETQ. The ends were cut back, 0 bases at V and 3 bases at J, with 12 bases in the middle. The DNA of the CDR3 is TGCGCCAGCAGCTTGGGCCAGGGGTGGGACACTGAAGCTTTCTTT. This codes for CASSLGQGWDTEAFF.

The chain carries TRBV11-2 and TRBJ2-1; the match to TRBD1 covers 7 bases. The V gene's germline CDR1 is SGHAT and CDR2 FQNNGV. V lost 5 bases and J lost 5; bases outside the gene matches: 18. The CDR3 loop spans 18 amino acids. Written as DNA, the CDR3 is TGTGCCAGCAGCCAACCAGGGGGAGCATCACTCAGGGACAATGAGCAGTTCTTC. Residues: CASSQPGGASLRDNEQFF. The full variable domain, rest sourced from reference TRBV11-2 and TRBJ2-1, is EAGVAQSPRYKIIEKRQSVAFWCNPISGHATLYWYQQILGQGPKLLIQFQNNGVVDDSQLPKDRFSAERLKGVDSTLKIQPAKLEDSAVYLCASSQPGGASLRDNEQFFGPGTRLTVL.

The V call is TRBV7-6, the J call TRBJ2-7; weak D call: TRBD2 (5 bases). The CDR3 is 11 amino acids. Between the trimmed V and J ends, which lost 4 bases and 6 bases, there was a span of 7 bases. CDR1 is SGHVS and CDR2 is FNYEAQ in the germline V gene. CDR3 DNA sequence: TGTGCCAGCAGCTCCGAGGGCGAGCAGTACTTC. Its protein product is CASSSEGEQYF.

V and J are TRBV5-6 and TRBJ2-7, with 7 bases aligning to TRBD2. With 2 bases clipped from V and 5 bases from J, the junction kept 1 base outside the gene matches. Germline CDR1 SGHDT, CDR2 YYEEEE. The CDR3 covers 12 residues. This CDR3 reads CASSFGRNEQYF. As DNA, the CDR3 is TGTGCCAGCAGCTTCGGGAGGAACGAGCAGTACTTC.

The chain uses TRBV7-8 and TRBJ2-5; perhaps TRBD2 as D (6 bases). The CDR3 is made up of 18 amino acids. The germline V gene has CDR1 SGHVS and CDR2 FQNEAQ. Trimming removed 1 base from V and 3 bases from J, with 21 bases in between. The CDR3 spells CASSLVIFSGGTKETQYF. The CDR3 nucleotides read TGTGCCAGCAGCTTAGTAATATTCTCCGGGGGAACCAAAGAGACCCAGTACTTC. Based on the CDR3 plus reference TRBV7-8 and TRBJ2-5, the full variable domain is GAGVSQSPRYKVAKRGQDVALRCDPISGHVSLFWYQQALGQGPEFLTYFQNEAQLDKSGLPSDRFFAERPEGSVSTLKIQRTQQEDSAVYLCASSLVIFSGGTKETQYFGPGTRLLVL.

J is TRBJ2-5 and V is TRBV14; unclear D gene. This CDR3 region has 13 residues. With 0 bases removed from V and 5 bases from J, the gap between germline ends came to 7 bases. Per the germline V gene, CDR1 is SGHDN and CDR2 is FVKESK. The CDR3 sequence is CASSQDREETQYF. For the CDR3, the DNA is TGTGCCAGCAGCCAAGATCGTGAGGAGACCCAGTACTTC.

The table lists this clone with a few counts. The V and J genes are TRBV5-1 and TRBJ2-3; 8 nucleotides agree with TRBD1. V gave up 1 base and J gave up 1 base; unmatched junction bases: 11. This CDR3 has 18 residues. Germline V gene lookup returns CDR1 SGHRS and CDR2 YFSETQ. CDR3 in amino acids: CASSLSRGQGQRTDTQYF. The CDR3 DNA sequence: TGCGCCAGCAGCTTGTCCCGTGGACAGGGACAACGCACAGATACGCAGTATTTT.

The chain uses TRBV15 and TRBJ2-7; 8 bases agree with TRBD2. Germline assignment: CDR1 LNHNV and CDR2 YYDKDF (reference sequence). With 11 bases clipped from V and 6 bases from J, the junction kept 12 bases outside the gene matches. The CDR3 has 13 residues. The CDR3 sequence: CASSRGGISEQYF. In DNA form, the CDR3 reads TGTGCCTCAAGTCGGGGGGGTATTTCCGAGCAGTACTTC. Variable domain in full (rest from reference TRBV15 and TRBJ2-7): DAMVIQNPRYQVTQFGKPVTLSCSQTLNHNVMYWYQQKSSQAPKLLFHYYDKDFNNEADTPDNFQSRRPNTSFCFLDIRSPGLGDTAMYLCASSRGGISEQYFGPGTRLTVT.

The chain couples TRBV4-1 to TRBJ1-1; 10 bases align to TRBD1. The CDR3 is made up of 15 amino acids. The V segment lost 4 bases and the J segment 6 bases; nucleotides outside the gene matches: 8. CDR1 is MGHRA and CDR2 is YSYEKL in the germline V gene. The CDR3 DNA sequence: TGCGCCAGCAGCCTGACAGGGGGCGAAGGCGCTGAAGCTTTCTTT. Its protein product is CASSLTGGEGAEAFF.

The rearrangement uses TRBV5-8 and TRBJ2-5; 8 bases fit TRBD2. Trimming at V came to 1 base and at J to 4 bases, leaving 9 bases not matched to a gene. The CDR3 length is 16 residues. In germline, CDR1 is SGHTS, CDR2 YDEGEE. The CDR3 DNA is TGTGCCAGCAGCTTGTCCCGCGGGGGGCGGTCAGAGACCCAGTACTTC. Encoded protein: CASSLSRGGRSETQYF.

The V gene is TRBV9, the J gene TRBJ1-1; 7 nucleotides match TRBD1. CDR1 and CDR2 from the germline V gene are SGDLS and YYNGEE. CDR3 size: 14 residues. J gave up 2 bases and V 4 bases, and 5 bases lay outside the gene matches. This CDR3 reads CASSFGQDNTEAFF. In nucleotides, the CDR3 is TGTGCCAGCAGCTTCGGACAGGATAACACTGAAGCTTTCTTT.

V is TRBV11-2 and J is TRBJ2-1; no definite D call. This CDR3 region has 16 residues. V was cut by 3 bases and J by 3 bases, with 15 bases left in between. Per germline, CDR1 SGHAT and CDR2 FQNNGV. The CDR3, as DNA: TGTGCCAGCAGCTTTGGCGGCTCCCGCTTCTACAATGAGCAGTTCTTC. Its protein product is CASSFGGSRFYNEQFF.

V and J are TRBV13 and TRBJ2-7; 15 bases are shared with TRBD2. Looked up from germline, CDR1 is PRHDT and CDR2 is FYEKMQ (reference sequence). V was clipped by 5 bases and J by 1 base; unmatched bases: 9. The CDR3 loop spans 18 amino acids. The CDR3 nucleotides read TGTGCCAGCAGCAACGGACTAGCGGGAGGGCCGGGGTCCTACGAGCAGTACTTC. Translated, it gives CASSNGLAGGPGSYEQYF.

The gene calls are TRBV5-1 and TRBJ2-7; 9 nucleotides align to TRBD1. The CDR3 totals 14 residues. J lost 2 bases, V lost 3 bases, and 3 bases had no gene match. Germline CDR1 SGHRS, CDR2 YFSETQ. This CDR3 reads CASSSDRGPYEQYF. CDR3 DNA: TGCGCCAGCAGCTCGGACAGGGGCCCCTACGAGCAGTACTTC.

V gene TRBV2 combines with J gene TRBJ2-2; 11 nucleotides agree with TRBD2. The CDR3 runs to 14 residues. The V and J ends lost 6 bases and 6 bases, in that order; junction bases with no gene match: 3. Per germline, CDR1 SNHLY and CDR2 FYNNEI. CDR3 coding DNA: TGTGCCAGCAGAGTGGGACTAGCGGCCGGGGAGCTGTTTTTT. This encodes CASRVGLAAGELFF.

The chain joins TRBV30 to TRBJ1-1; no firm D call. The germline V gene encodes CDR1 GTSNPN and CDR2 SVGIG (reference sequence). The CDR3 length is 13 residues. V gave up 4 bases and J gave up 0 bases, with 9 bases separating them. The chain's CDR3 is CAWKTTMNTEAFF. CDR3 bases: TGTGCCTGGAAAACAACGATGAACACTGAAGCTTTCTTT.

The CDR3 spells CASSPLDSASNQPQHF. As DNA, the CDR3 is TGTGCCAGCAGTCCGCTAGACAGTGCTAGCAATCAGCCCCAGCATTTT. V gene TRBV27 combines with J gene TRBJ1-5; D possibly corresponds to TRBD1 (5 bases). The CDR3 runs 16 residues. Trimming took off 5 bases at V and 0 bases at J, with 14 bases between the two ends. Germline V gene lookup returns CDR1 MNHEY and CDR2 SMNVEV (reference sequence).

This rearrangement joins TRBV13 to TRBJ1-6; possibly TRBD1 for D (6 bases). Deletions cut 0 bases from V and 8 bases from J, with 14 bases between. The CDR3 is 16 residues long. Germline CDR1 and CDR2: PRHDT and FYEKMQ (reference sequence). The CDR3 protein is CASSLGFGTNYSPLHF. The CDR3, as DNA: TGTGCCAGCAGCTTAGGTTTCGGGACAAATTATTCACCCCTCCACTTT.

This sequence joins TRBV4-1 and TRBJ1-1; 8 nucleotides match TRBD1. V was pared by 1 base and J by 3 bases, with 4 bases of the junction left unmatched. This CDR3 has 15 amino acids. The germline gives CDR1 MGHRA, CDR2 YSYEKL. The CDR3 protein is CASSQGQGKHTEAFF. As DNA, the CDR3 is TGCGCCAGCAGCCAAGGACAGGGGAAACACACTGAAGCTTTCTTT.

This sequence joins TRBV20-1 and TRBJ1-3, with 9 bases that match TRBD1. Looked up from germline, CDR1 is DFQATT and CDR2 is SNEGSKA (reference sequence). The CDR3 is made up of 15 amino acids. The ends lost 3 bases at V and 4 bases at J; junction bases unmatched: 7. In DNA form, the CDR3 reads TGCAGTGCTAGTGGGACAGGGCATACCGGAAACACCATATATTTT. Its protein product is CSASGTGHTGNTIYF.

The rearrangement uses TRBV29-1 and TRBJ2-1; no firm D call. V dropped 7 bases and J dropped 2 bases, with 12 bases sitting between them. The CDR3 is made up of 13 amino acids. The germline V gene has CDR1 SQVTM and CDR2 ANQGSEA. CDR3 bases: TGCAGCGACCGCCGAGGCGCCTACAATGAGCAGTTCTTC. Translated: CSDRRGAYNEQFF.

The chain links TRBV11-2 to TRBJ1-5; no clear D. The CDR3 is 17 amino acids. Between the trimmed V and J ends, which lost 4 bases and 0 bases, there was a span of 16 bases. Germline V gene sequence: CDR1 SGHAT, CDR2 FQNNGV. In DNA form, the CDR3 reads TGTGCCAGCAGCTCGCGGGTGACGGCGATTAGCAATCAGCCCCAGCATTTT. This sequence encodes CASSSRVTAISNQPQHF.

The chain combines TRBV18 with TRBJ1-3; D is possibly TRBD1 (5 bases). The CDR3 covers 15 residues. CDR1 is KGHSH, CDR2 LQKENI, per germline. The ends were cut back, 3 bases at V and 2 bases at J, with 11 bases in the middle. The CDR3: CASSPIDSPGNTIYF. CDR3 coding DNA: TGTGCCAGCTCACCCATTGACAGCCCTGGAAACACCATATATTTT.

The gene calls are TRBV5-5 and TRBJ2-1, with TRBD2 matching 12 bases. Germline V gene lookup returns CDR1 SGHKS and CDR2 YYEKEE (reference sequence). V trimming: 4 bases; J trimming: 4 bases; junction bases outside the gene matches: 6. The CDR3 length is 16 residues. For the CDR3, the DNA is TGTGCCAGCAGCCGACTAGCGGGAGTCAGTTACAATGAGCAGTTCTTC. Encoded protein: CASSRLAGVSYNEQFF. Variable domain in full (rest from reference TRBV5-5 and TRBJ2-1): DAGVTQSPTHLIKTRGQQVTLRCSPISGHKSVSWYQQVLGQGPQFIFQYYEKEERGRGNFPDRFSARQFPNYSSELNVNALLLGDSALYLCASSRLAGVSYNEQFFGPGTRLTVL.